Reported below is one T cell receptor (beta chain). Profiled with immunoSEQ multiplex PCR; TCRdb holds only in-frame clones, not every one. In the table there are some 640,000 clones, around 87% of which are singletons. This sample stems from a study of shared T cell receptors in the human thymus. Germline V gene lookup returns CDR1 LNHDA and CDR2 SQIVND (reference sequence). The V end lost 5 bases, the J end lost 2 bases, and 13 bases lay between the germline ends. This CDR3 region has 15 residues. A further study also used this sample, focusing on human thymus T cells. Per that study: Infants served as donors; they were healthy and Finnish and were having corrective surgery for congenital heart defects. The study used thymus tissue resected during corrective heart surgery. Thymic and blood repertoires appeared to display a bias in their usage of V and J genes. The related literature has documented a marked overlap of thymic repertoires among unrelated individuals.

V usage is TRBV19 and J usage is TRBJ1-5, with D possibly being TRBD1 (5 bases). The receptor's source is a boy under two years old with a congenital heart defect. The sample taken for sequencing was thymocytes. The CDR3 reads CASSLQGIGNQPQHF. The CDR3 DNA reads TGTGCCAGTAGTCTCCAGGGTATCGGCAATCAGCCCCAGCATTTT. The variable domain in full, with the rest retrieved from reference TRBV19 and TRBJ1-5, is DGGITQSPKYLFRKEGQNVTLSCEQNLNHDAMYWYRQDPGQGLRLIYYSQIVNDFQKGDIAEGYSVSREKKESFPLTVTSAQKNPTAFYLCASSLQGIGNQPQHFGDGTRLSIL.